This T cell receptor beta chain was sequenced in a study of graft-versus-host responses after intestinal transplantation. Study at large: Each recipient received a multivisceral, liver-intestinal, or isolated intestinal graft. Anti-thymocyte globulin induction preceded roughly 3 years of tacrolimus and steroid maintenance in all recipients. Findings and caveats of the study: Recipient marrow harbored GvH clones, some of which surfaced first in ileum or blood.

Comments on this clone: Its specificity is unknown.

The germline V and J ends were trimmed by 5 bases and 4 bases, with 6 bases remaining between them. Germline lookup yields CDR1 SGHRS and CDR2 YFSETQ. This CDR3 comprises 12 residues. Assay: immunoSEQ multiplex PCR; the TCRdb copy retains only in-frame clones and omits some. Of approximately 37,000 clones listed, under 90% were seen once; the top ten hold about 7%. The material was PBMCs, obtained roughly 270 days after transplant. The genes are TRBV5-1 and TRBJ1-4; D is unclear. This clonotype originated in a human patient who received an intestinal transplant, so some T cells may come from the graft donor. The CDR3 nucleotides are TGCGCCAGCAGAACTGATAATGAAAAACTGTTTTTT. This gives the protein CASRTDNEKLFF.